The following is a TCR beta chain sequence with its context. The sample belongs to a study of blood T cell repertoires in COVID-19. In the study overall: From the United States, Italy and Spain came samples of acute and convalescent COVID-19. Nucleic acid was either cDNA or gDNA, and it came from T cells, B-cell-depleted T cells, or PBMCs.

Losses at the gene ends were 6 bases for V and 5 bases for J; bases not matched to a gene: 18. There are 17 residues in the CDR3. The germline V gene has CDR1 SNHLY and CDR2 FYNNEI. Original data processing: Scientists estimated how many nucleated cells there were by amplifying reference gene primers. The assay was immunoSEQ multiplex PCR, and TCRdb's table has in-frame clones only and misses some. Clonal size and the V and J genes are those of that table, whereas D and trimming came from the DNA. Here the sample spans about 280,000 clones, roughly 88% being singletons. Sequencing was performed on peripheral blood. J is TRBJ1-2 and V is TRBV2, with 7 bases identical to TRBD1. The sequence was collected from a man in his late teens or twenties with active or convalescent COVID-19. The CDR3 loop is CASRDQTGVFSSYGYTF. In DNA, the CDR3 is TGTGCCAGCAGGGACCAAACAGGGGTGTTCAGTTCGTATGGCTACACCTTC.